This TCR beta chain was identified during a study of regulatory T cells in long-lasting Graves disease. CDR3-region Arm-PCR and iRepertoire HTBI primers produced the TCR beta libraries. TCRdb ran MiXCR on the multiplex PCR reads and lists one entry per CDR3 protein. The sample consists of around 300,000 distinct CDR3 sequences, more than 20% of them appearing once. The V end was cut by 0 bases, the J end by 12 bases, with 11 bases between. Germline CDR1 LGHDT, CDR2 YNNKEL (reference sequence). The CDR3 spans 12 residues. Time point indicated: persistent/refractory GD, antithyroid drugs over 5 years with positive TRAb. Generation of the TCR library employed RNA extracted from PBMCs. The sample holds many counts of this clonotype.

This specimen was peripheral blood mononuclear cells (PBMCs), taken when the disease was refractory, from a patient treated with antithyroid drugs. This receptor was taken from a female donor with Graves disease. The chain is built from TRBV3-1 and TRBJ1-1; D possibly corresponds to TRBD1 (5 bases). The CDR3 here is CASSQDREVTFF. CDR3 coding DNA: TGTGCCAGCAGCCAAGACAGGGAGGTAACTTTCTTT.